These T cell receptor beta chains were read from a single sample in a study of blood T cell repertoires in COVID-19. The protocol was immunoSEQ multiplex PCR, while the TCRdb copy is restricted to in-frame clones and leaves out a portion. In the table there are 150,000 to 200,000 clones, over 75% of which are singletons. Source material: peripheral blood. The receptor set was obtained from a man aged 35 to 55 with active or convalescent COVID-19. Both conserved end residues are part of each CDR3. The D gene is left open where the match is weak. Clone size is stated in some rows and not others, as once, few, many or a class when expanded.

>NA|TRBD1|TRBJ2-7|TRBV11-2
TGTGCCAGCAGCCTGATGACAGGGTCCCACGAGCAGTACTTC
CASSLMTGSHEQYF
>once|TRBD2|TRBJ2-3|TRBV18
TGTGCCAGCAGTCAGCGGGGGAGTAGCACAGATACGCAGTATTTT
CASSQRGSSTDTQYF
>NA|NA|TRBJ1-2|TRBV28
TGTGCCAGCAGTTTAAGTGACAGAAGGGGCTACACCTTC
CASSLSDRRGYTF
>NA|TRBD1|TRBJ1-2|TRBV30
TGTGCCTGGAGTGTAAACAGGGGGGTCTATGGCTACACCTTC
CAWSVNRGVYGYTF
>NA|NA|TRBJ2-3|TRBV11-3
TGTGCCAGCAGCTTAGATCCTACTAGCACAGATACGCAGTATTTT
CASSLDPTSTDTQYF
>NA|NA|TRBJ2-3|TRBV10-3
TGTGCCATCAGCAAATCCAGCACAGATACGCAGTATTTT
CAISKSSTDTQYF
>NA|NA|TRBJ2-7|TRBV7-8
TGTGCCAGCAGCTTAGCGCACGTGTCGGGCGAGCAGTACTTC
CASSLAHVSGEQYF
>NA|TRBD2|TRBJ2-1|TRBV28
TGTGCCAGCAGTTTACACGGACTAGGGATTTACAATGAGCAGTTCTTC
CASSLHGLGIYNEQFF
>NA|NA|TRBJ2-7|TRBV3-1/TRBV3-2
TGTGCCAGCAGCCAAGATATCGCCTACGAGCAGTACTTC
CASSQDIAYEQYF
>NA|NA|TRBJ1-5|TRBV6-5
TGTGCCAGCAGCAAAACGACAGGTTTATTCCAGCCCCAGCATTTT
CASSKTTGLFQPQHF
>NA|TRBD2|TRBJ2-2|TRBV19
TGTGCCAGTAGTATAATAGCGGGAATGAACACCGGGGAGCTGTTTTTT
CASSIIAGMNTGELFF
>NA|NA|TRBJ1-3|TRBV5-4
TGTGCCAGCAGCTTGGCCGGGGGAAACACCATATATTTT
CASSLAGGNTIYF
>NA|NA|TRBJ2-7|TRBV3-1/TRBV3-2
TGTGCCAGCAGCCAAGTTGGGCAGTACGAGCAGTACTTC
CASSQVGQYEQYF
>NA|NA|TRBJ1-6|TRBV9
TGTGCCAGCAGCAGGGGGAACGGTGATTCACCCCTCCACTTT
CASSRGNGDSPLHF
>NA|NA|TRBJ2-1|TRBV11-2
TGTGCCAGCAGCTTCCGGGGAAGCTCCTACAATGAGCAGTTCTTC
CASSFRGSSYNEQFF
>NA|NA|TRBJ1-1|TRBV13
TGTGCCAGCAGCGCCGACTTAGAGACTGAAGCTTTCTTT
CASSADLETEAFF
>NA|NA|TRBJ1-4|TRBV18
TGTGCCAGCTCACCACCGGCAGGGTGGGGAGAAAAACTGTTTTTT
CASSPPAGWGEKLFF
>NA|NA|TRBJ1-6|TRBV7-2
TGTGCCAGCAGCCCCCGACCCCCCGGGGACTATAATTCACCCCTCCACTTT
CASSPRPPGDYNSPLHF
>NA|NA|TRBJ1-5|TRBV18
TGTGCCAGCTCCCGGGAGGGCGTGCAGCCCCAGCATTTT
CASSREGVQPQHF
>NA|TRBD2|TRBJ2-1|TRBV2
TGTGCCAGCAGTGAAGGACTAGCGGGGGGGAATGAGCAGTTCTTC
CASSEGLAGGNEQFF
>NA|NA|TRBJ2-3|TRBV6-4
TGTGCCAGCTCCAGGGTGATCGCAGATACGCAGTATTTT
CASSRVIADTQYF
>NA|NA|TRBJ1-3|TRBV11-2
TGTGCCAGCAGCTTAGGTGCTGGCCACTCTGGAAACACCATATATTTT
CASSLGAGHSGNTIYF
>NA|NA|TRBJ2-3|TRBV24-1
TGTGCCACCAGGGAGACAGGCGGCACAGATACGCAGTATTTT
CATRETGGTDTQYF
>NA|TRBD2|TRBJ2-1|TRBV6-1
TGTGCCAGCAGTGAAGCGGTCCGGGGCGCGGGGGCCTACAATGAGCAGTTCTTC
CASSEAVRGAGAYNEQFF
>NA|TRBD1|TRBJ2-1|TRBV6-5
TGTGCCAGCAGAAGGGGGCTCTCCTACAATGAGCAGTTCTTC
CASRRGLSYNEQFF
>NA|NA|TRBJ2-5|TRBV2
TGTGCCAGTAACCAGGGACAAGAGACCCAGTACTTC
CASNQGQETQYF
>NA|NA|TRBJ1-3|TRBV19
TGTGCCAGTAGTACCTTTGGCCGCTCTGGAAACACCATATATTTT
CASSTFGRSGNTIYF
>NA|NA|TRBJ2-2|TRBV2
TGTGCCAGCAGTGAGGAACAGGGAGGGGCCGGGGAGCTGTTTTTT
CASSEEQGGAGELFF
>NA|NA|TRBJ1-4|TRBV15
TGTGCCACCCGAGGGGAGGGAAGCGGAGAAAAACTGTTTTTT
CATRGEGSGEKLFF
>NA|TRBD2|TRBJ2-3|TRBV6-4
TGTGCCAGCAGTCCCCTCGGGGGGGCCAGCACAGATACGCAGTATTTT
CASSPLGGASTDTQYF
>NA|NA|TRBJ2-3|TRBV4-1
TGCGCCAGCAGCCAAAGCCTAGCGTCGGTAGATACGCAGTATTTT
CASSQSLASVDTQYF
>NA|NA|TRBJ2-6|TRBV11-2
TGTGCCAGCAGCTTAGTTTGGGGCTGGCGTCCCTCTGGGGCCAACGTCCTGACTTTC
CASSLVWGWRPSGANVLTF
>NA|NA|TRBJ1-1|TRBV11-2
TGTGCCAGCAGCCGGACCGGGGGGAACACTGAAGCTTTCTTT
CASSRTGGNTEAFF
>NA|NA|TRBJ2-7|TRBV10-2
TGCGCCAGCAGTGATGGGAGACTAACCTACGAGCAGTACTTC
CASSDGRLTYEQYF
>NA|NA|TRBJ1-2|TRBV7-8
TGTGCCAGCAGTCCCCCCGACAAAGTTTATGGCTACACCTTC
CASSPPDKVYGYTF
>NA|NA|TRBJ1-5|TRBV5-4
TGTGCCAGCAGCCCCGACACCAATCAGCCCCAGCATTTT
CASSPDTNQPQHF
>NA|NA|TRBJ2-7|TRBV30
TGTGCCTGGAGTGGGGGGCGCTCCTACGAGCAGTACTTC
CAWSGGRSYEQYF
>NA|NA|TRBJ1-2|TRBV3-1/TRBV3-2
TGTGCCAGCAGCCAAGTCAACTGGGAGGGCTACACCTTC
CASSQVNWEGYTF
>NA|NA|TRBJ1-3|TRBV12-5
TGTGCTAGTGGAGGAGACAGACAGCACTCTGGAAACACCATATATTTT
CASGGDRQHSGNTIYF
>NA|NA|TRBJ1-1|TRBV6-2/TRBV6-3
TGTGCCAGCAGCCGCCTATACACTGAAGCTTTCTTT
CASSRLYTEAFF
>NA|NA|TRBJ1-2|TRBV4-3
TGCGCCAGCAGCCAAGACAGGGGATATGGCTACACCTTC
CASSQDRGYGYTF
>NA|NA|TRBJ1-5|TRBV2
TGTGCCAGCAGTAAACAGGGTTACAGTAGCAATCAGCCCCAGCATTTT
CASSKQGYSSNQPQHF